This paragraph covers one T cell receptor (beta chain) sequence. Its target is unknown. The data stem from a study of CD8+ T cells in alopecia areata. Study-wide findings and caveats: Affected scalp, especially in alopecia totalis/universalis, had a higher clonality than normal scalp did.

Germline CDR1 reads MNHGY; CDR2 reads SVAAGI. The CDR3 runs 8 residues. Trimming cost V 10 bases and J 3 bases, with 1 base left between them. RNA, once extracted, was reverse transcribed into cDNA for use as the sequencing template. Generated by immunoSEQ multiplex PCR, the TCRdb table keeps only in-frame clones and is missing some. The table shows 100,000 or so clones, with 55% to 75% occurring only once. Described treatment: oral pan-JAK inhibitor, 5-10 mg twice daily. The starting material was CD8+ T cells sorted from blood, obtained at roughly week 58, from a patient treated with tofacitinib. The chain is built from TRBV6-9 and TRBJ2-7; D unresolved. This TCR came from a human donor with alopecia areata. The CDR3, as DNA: TGTGCCAACTACGAGCAGTACTTC. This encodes CANYEQYF.